This T cell receptor beta chain was found in a study of beta chain features in type 1 diabetes. Losses at the gene ends were 9 bases for V and 0 bases for J; bases not matched to a gene: 6. CDR3 length equals 14 residues. Germline V lookup: CDR1 SNHLY, CDR2 FYNNEI. The entirety of the isolated RNA underwent reverse transcription, so expressed TCRB transcripts were sequenced. The data were produced by immunoSEQ multiplex PCR, yet TCRdb's version contains in-frame clones alone and is incomplete. The table has about 220,000 clones, approximately 11% seen once. The table lists this clone with many counts.

Sequencing was performed on central memory CD4+ T cells from blood. The genes are TRBV2 and TRBJ2-3, with 7 positions matching TRBD2. The source of this sequence is a young man in good health. The CDR3 spells CASGLAGSTDTQYF. The CDR3 DNA reads as TGTGCCAGTGGCTTAGCGGGTAGCACAGATACGCAGTATTTT.